There are a few counts of the clone carrying this T cell receptor (beta chain). No antigen is known for it. The record originates from a study of blood T cells in healthy people across ages. General study results and limits: Nothing was known about donor CMV status, and this possibly confounded expanded clonotype changes. Naive and antigen-experienced cells could not be conclusively compared, given unsorted PBMCs.

V lost 3 bases and J 5 bases, leaving 11 bases between the germline ends. Germline V gene lookup returns CDR1 KGHSH and CDR2 LQKENI. The CDR3 sequence is 14 residues long. Then a second PCR, running about 6 to 11 cycles, was carried out with a sample-barcoded 5' primer and a J-beta primer mix. TCRdb called the 5' RACE reads again in MiXCR, with one record for every CDR3 protein. The repertoire holds just over 800,000 distinct CDR3 sequences, with around 62% as singletons. The sequenced material came from blood. This clonotype was sampled from a man aged 30 to 39 in good health. The chain combines TRBV18 with TRBJ2-1, with a weak D call TRBD2 (5 bases). This chain's CDR3 is CASSPLGVNNEQFF. DNA for the CDR3: TGTGCCAGCTCACCGCTCGGGGTTAACAATGAGCAGTTCTTC.